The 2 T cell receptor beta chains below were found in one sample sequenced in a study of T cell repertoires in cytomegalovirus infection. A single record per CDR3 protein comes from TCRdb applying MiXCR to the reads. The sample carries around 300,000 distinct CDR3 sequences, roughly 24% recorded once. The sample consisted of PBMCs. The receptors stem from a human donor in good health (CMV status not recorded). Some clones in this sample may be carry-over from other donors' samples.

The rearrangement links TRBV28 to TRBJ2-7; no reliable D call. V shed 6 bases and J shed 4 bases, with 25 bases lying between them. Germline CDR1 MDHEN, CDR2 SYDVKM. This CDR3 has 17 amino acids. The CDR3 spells CASRSDDRAGIDYEQYF. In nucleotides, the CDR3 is TGTGCCAGCAGGAGTGACGATAGGGCTGGGATTGATTACGAGCAGTACTTC.

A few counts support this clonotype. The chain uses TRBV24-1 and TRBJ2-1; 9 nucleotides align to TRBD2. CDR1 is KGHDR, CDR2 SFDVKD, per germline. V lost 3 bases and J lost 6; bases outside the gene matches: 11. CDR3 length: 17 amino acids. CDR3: CATSDGLAGSRSNEQFF. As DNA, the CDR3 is TGTGCCACCAGTGATGGTCTAGCGGGATCTCGTTCCAATGAGCAGTTCTTC.